This TCR beta chain was found in a study of shared clonotypes between healthy human individuals (TCRdb year 2020). For context, the study as a whole: A few men and a couple of women, aged 18 to 49 years, made up the cohort. For each donor, CD4 naive and CD4 memory were each run on three plates, CD8 naive on two plates, and CD8 memory on one plate. To estimate repertoire size and how much clonotypes are shared between individuals, the study performed deep sequencing of blood TCR repertoires from a handful of healthy adults. To increase sequencing depth and limit assay-specific biases, TCR repertoire library preparation and sequencing were carried out by different laboratories using diverse techniques. Between about 0.94 and 8.9 billion PBMCs per donor were obtained by leukapheresis.

Based on the germline V gene, the CDR1 and CDR2 sequences are SGHRS and YFSETQ. The junction carries 12 bases between V and J, which are trimmed by 5 bases and 0 bases respectively. The CDR3 contains 15 residues, cysteine and phenylalanine counted. The CDR3 DNA has 45 bases and is translated from base 1. Using the deep immunoSEQ assay, multiplex PCR amplified TCR CDR3 regions from genomic DNA. Extracted genomic DNA from each cell subset was spread evenly across all wells of several immunoSEQ 96-well plates, with each plate serving as a replicate. For sorted subsets, about 200 ng genomic DNA, equal to about 30,000 T cell genomes, was loaded into each replicate PCR. Purified libraries were measured with a Qubit 3.0 fluorometer, size-checked on a Bioanalyzer 2100, and measured again with the KAPA Library Quantification kit. Each immunoSEQ 96-well plate was sequenced on its own single-read 150-cycle Illumina NextSeq 550 flow cell. Under the source paper's analysis protocol: Because the immunoSEQ output held only junctional sequences and lacked quality scores, the filtering could not match the filtering applied to full-length reads. Sequences were annotated with PyIR, a Python wrapper for IgBLAST v1.9, and V/J genes and CDR3 were assigned using IMGT germline references. Reads with weak V/J assignments (E-value above 1e-6), missing CDR3, stop codons, out-of-frame junctions, or ambiguous translated residues were removed. V3J clonotypes were defined as sequences sharing the same inferred V gene, J gene, and CDR3 amino acid sequence. Percentage overlap between repertoires was computed as shared unique clonotypes divided by the size of the smaller repertoire. Three approaches were used to assess repertoire richness: RTK rarefaction, the Chao1 estimator, and Recon v2.1 estimates of unobserved clonotypes. Generation probabilities for all TCRbeta clonotypes obtained by the gDNA method from a handful of donors were computed using OLGA. This is the immuneACCESS table as TCRdb keeps it, with only in-frame sequences that have V and J called. A part of the clones is gone; compared with another copy, unresolved V genes explain less than half, and the rest is unexplained. V and J calls and clone size are those listed in that table; D and trimming were worked out from the DNA. The sample has about 2.3 million clones on record, just over 90% of them singletons. In total, the top ten clones hold about 0.39% of the sample.

The donors were healthy, HIV-negative adults with no recently reported acute infections or vaccinations. Every donor was a Caucasian adult residing in Nashville, Tennessee, USA. CD4+ T cells were enriched by magnetic negative selection; naive cells were then positively selected on CD45RA, and the negative fraction formed the memory subset. After blood collection by leukapheresis, PBMCs were isolated using Ficoll-Histopaque density gradient centrifugation and then cryopreserved in the vapor phase of liquid nitrogen. Analytical flow cytometry was used to check the purity and quantity of each magnetically sorted T cell population. From each sorted fraction, genomic DNA was isolated and quantified by UV absorbance on a Nanodrop 2000c. As for this clone: Its binding antigen is unknown. No base-level quality is on record; no much larger clone is a single base apart.

What the research found in general, with its limitations: When several donors were compared, the shared fraction of clonotypes was 5% to 6.5% for naive CD4, around 3.5% for naive CD8, 2.3% for memory CD4, and roughly 0.43% for memory CD8. Even with the large sequencing depth, rarefaction of the sorted-subset datasets indicated that sequencing was incomplete. Sampling was limited to blood, and TCR repertoires in tissue likely differ from TCR repertoires in blood. Based on pairwise subsampling, the degree of clonotype sharing among donors was expected to be affected by sequencing depth. The genetic and exposure-history diversity represented was limited by the small number of donors. Naive subsets generally had larger estimated clonotype richness than memory subsets. Higher generation probabilities were observed for clonotypes shared by all four sorted-subset donors than for non-shared clonotypes.

Sequencing was carried out using naive CD4+ T cells from PBMCs. The cell subset or site tag for this specimen amounts to: CD45RA+ positively selected. The sequence was collected from a man between 18 and 35 years old in good health. Some clones in this sample may be carry-over from other donors' samples. The rearranged segments are TRBV5-1 and TRBJ2-1, with the D segment possibly TRBD1 or TRBD2, each aligning over 5 bases. The CDR3 region: CASSFAGSSYNEQFF. The DNA sequence reads TGCGCCAGCAGTTTTGCAGGGAGCTCCTACAATGAGCAGTTCTTC. Reference TRBV5-1 and TRBJ2-1 proteins supply the regions before and after the CDR3; the full variable domain is: KAGVTQTPRYLIKTRGQQVTLSCSPISGHRSVSWYQQTPGQGLQFLFEYFSETQRNKGNFPGRFSGRQFSNSRSEMNVSTLELGDSALYLCASSFAGSSYNEQFFGPGTRLTVL.